The T cell receptor (beta chain) described here comes from a study of blood T cell repertoires in COVID-19. Study at large: Acute and convalescent COVID-19 samples came from the United States, Italy and Spain. T cells, B-cell-depleted T cells, or PBMCs supplied cDNA or gDNA.

The Seattle patients, enrolled during active infection, were followed longitudinally. Authors' processing steps: Estimation of nucleated cell counts was performed using reference gene primer amplification. Assay used: immunoSEQ multiplex PCR; TCRdb lists only in-frame clones, some missing. For V, J and clone size, that table is used; D and trimming come from the DNA. The profile shows roughly 400,000 clones, about 89% of them singletons. V lost 2 bases to trimming and J lost 0 bases, with 8 bases between them. Per the germline V gene, CDR1 is MDHEN and CDR2 is SYDVKM. CDR3 length equals 14 residues. This sequence originates from a woman aged 55-70 years with COVID-19, enrolled during active disease. The chain joins TRBV28 to TRBJ2-7, with a possible D match to TRBD2 (5 bases). Sequenced: peripheral blood. This chain's CDR3 is CASSLGRGSYEQYF. CDR3 DNA: TGTGCCAGCAGTTTAGGACGGGGCTCCTACGAGCAGTACTTC.